This T cell receptor beta chain was obtained from a study of Tregs in tolerant kidney transplant recipients. General observations from the study: Some patients' samples used different primers over time, so nucleotide sequences weren't comparable. Biological reproducibility was not directly addressed in this study.

The data were produced by immunoSEQ multiplex PCR, yet TCRdb's version contains in-frame clones alone and is incomplete. The repertoire holds about 52,000 clones, with around 93% as singletons. The nonmyeloablative bone marrow transplants came from related graft donors, with transient mixed chimerism. V was clipped by 0 bases and J by 3 bases, with 9 bases between them. This CDR3 spans 15 amino acids. Germline V gene lookup returns CDR1 SGDLS and CDR2 YYNGEE. A remark on this clone: Antigen: not known.

This sequence originates from a human patient who received a combined kidney and bone marrow transplant. Some T cells may arise from the graft donor. Sequences were derived from CD8+ T cells from blood (PBMCs), sampled 24 months after the transplant. The chain couples TRBV9 to TRBJ2-2; D possibly corresponds to TRBD2 (6 bases). For the CDR3, the DNA is TGTGCCAGCAGCGTAGCGGGAGAATACACCGGGGAGCTGTTTTTT. Translating it yields CASSVAGEYTGELFF.